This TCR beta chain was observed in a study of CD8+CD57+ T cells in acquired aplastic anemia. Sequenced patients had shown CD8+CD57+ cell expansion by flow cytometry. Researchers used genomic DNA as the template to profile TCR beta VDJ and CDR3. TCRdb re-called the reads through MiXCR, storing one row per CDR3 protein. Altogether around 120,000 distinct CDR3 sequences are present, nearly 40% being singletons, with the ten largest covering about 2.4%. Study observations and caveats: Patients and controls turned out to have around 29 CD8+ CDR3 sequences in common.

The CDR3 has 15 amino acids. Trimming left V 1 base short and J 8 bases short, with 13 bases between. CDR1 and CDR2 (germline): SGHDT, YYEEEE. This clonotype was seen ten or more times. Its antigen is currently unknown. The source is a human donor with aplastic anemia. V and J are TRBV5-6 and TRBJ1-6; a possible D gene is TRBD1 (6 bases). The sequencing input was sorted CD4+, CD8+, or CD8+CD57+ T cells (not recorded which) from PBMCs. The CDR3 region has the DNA TGTGCCAGCAGCTTGTTCAGGGGTCGGGATTCACCCCTCCACTTT. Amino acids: CASSLFRGRDSPLHF.